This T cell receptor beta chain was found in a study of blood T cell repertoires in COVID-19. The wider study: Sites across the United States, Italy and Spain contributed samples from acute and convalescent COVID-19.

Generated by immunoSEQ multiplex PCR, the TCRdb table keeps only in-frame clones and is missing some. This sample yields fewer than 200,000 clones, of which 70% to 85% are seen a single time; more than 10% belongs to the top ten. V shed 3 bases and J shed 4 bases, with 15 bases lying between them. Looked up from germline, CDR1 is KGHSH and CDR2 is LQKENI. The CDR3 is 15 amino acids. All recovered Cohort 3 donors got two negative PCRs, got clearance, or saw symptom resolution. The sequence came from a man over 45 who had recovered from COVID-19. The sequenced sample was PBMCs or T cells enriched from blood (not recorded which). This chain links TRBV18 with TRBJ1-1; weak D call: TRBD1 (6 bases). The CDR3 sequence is CASSPIQGSGTEAFF. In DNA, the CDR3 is TGTGCCAGCTCACCCATACAGGGAAGTGGCACTGAAGCTTTCTTT.